One sample yielded the 21 T cell receptor beta chains listed below, sequenced in a study of blood T cell repertoires in COVID-19. Assay: immunoSEQ multiplex PCR; the TCRdb copy retains only in-frame clones and omits some. Of 150,000 or so clones in the sample, about 86% were seen once. The sequenced material came from peripheral blood. The source of these receptors is a man in his fifties or sixties with active or convalescent COVID-19.

The CDR3 nucleotides read TGTGCCAGCAGTACCAGAAGGGGCTCTGACTACGAGCAGTACTTC. Encoded protein: CASSTRRGSDYEQYF. V gene TRBV6-5 combines with J gene TRBJ2-7; TRBD1 might be the D (5 bases). Germline V gene sequence: CDR1 MNHEY, CDR2 SVGAGI. V dropped 5 bases and J dropped 3 bases, with 17 bases sitting between them. The CDR3 runs to 15 residues.

V gene TRBV7-3 combines with J gene TRBJ1-2; 8 nucleotides agree with TRBD1. The CDR3 length is 16 residues. Germline V lookup: CDR1 SGHTA, CDR2 FQGTGA. V dropped 2 bases and J dropped 4; count of bases not matched to a gene: 9. The CDR3 DNA follows: TGTGCCAGCAGCTTACGGCCGGGACAGGATGTCTATGGCTACACCTTC. Translating gives CASSLRPGQDVYGYTF.

This sequence joins TRBV6-5 and TRBJ2-2; 9 bases are a match to TRBD2. The J segment lost 7 bases and the V segment lost 2 bases, leaving 5 bases of the junction unmatched. Germline V gene lookup returns CDR1 MNHEY and CDR2 SVGAGI. The CDR3 is 15 amino acids. CDR3 protein: CASSYRTSESGELFF. CDR3 in DNA: TGTGCCAGCAGTTACAGGACTAGCGAGAGCGGGGAGCTGTTTTTT.

V usage is TRBV5-1 and J usage is TRBJ2-5; 8 nucleotides agree with TRBD2. CDR1 is SGHRS and CDR2 is YFSETQ in the germline V gene. The CDR3 runs to 13 residues. V lost 5 bases to trimming and J lost 4 bases; unmatched junction nucleotides: 4. The CDR3, as DNA: TGCGCCAGCAGAGAGCTAGCGGGAGAGACCCAGTACTTC. As protein: CASRELAGETQYF.

The rearrangement uses TRBV5-1 and TRBJ1-2, with 7 bases identical to TRBD1. The CDR3 runs to 14 residues. Looked up from germline, CDR1 is SGHRS and CDR2 is YFSETQ. V shed 3 bases, J shed 2 bases, and the junction held 4 bases outside the gene matches. The CDR3 sequence is CASSSGDRNYGYTF. CDR3 bases: TGCGCCAGCAGCTCGGGGGACAGAAACTATGGCTACACCTTC.

V and J are TRBV5-1 and TRBJ2-5, with a possible D match to TRBD2 (5 bases). V was pared by 3 bases and J by 2 bases, with 23 bases between. The germline CDR1 and CDR2 sequences are SGHRS and YFSETQ. CDR3 size: 18 residues. The CDR3 DNA reads TGCGCCAGCAGCTCCCGGTCCCGACGACGGGGTGGACAAGAGACCCAGTACTTC. Translating gives CASSSRSRRRGGQETQYF. Using reference TRBV5-1 and TRBJ2-5 for the parts outside the CDR3, the full variable domain is KAGVTQTPRYLIKTRGQQVTLSCSPISGHRSVSWYQQTPGQGLQFLFEYFSETQRNKGNFPGRFSGRQFSNSRSEMNVSTLELGDSALYLCASSSRSRRRGGQETQYFGPGTRLLVL.

Points on this clone: Distinct nucleotide sequences in the sample also encode this CDR3. This chain uses TRBV9 with TRBJ2-5; D perhaps matches TRBD2 (7 bases). CDR1 and CDR2 from the germline V gene are SGDLS and YYNGEE. The CDR3 is 15 residues long. V lost 0 bases and J 1 base, leaving 10 bases between the germline ends. The CDR3 loop reads CASSVAGGPQETQYF. The CDR3 DNA reads TGTGCCAGCAGCGTAGCCGGGGGGCCCCAAGAGACCCAGTACTTC.

The table lists this clone with a few counts. V gene TRBV20-1 combines with J gene TRBJ1-1; D is uncertain. The CDR3 loop spans 11 amino acids. The V end lost 5 bases, the J end lost 8 bases, and 12 bases lay between the germline ends. From germline, CDR1 is DFQATT and CDR2 SNEGSKA (reference sequence). The CDR3 DNA reads TGCAGTGCTCCCACTGGTCACGAAGCTTTCTTT. Its translation: CSAPTGHEAFF.

J is TRBJ2-1 and V is TRBV7-9; 9 nucleotides agree with TRBD2. The ends lost 2 bases at V and 6 bases at J; junction bases unmatched: 5. Germline CDR1 is SEHNR and CDR2 is FQNEAQ (reference sequence). This CDR3 spans 15 amino acids. The CDR3 nucleotides are TGTGCCAGCAGCTTACTTTTAGCGGGGGCCAATGAGCAGTTCTTC. Amino acids: CASSLLLAGANEQFF.

The chain carries TRBV7-2 and TRBJ1-3; D not resolved. Germline-derived CDR1 and CDR2 are SGHTA and FQGNSA. The CDR3 is made up of 15 amino acids. Trimming took 5 bases from V and 0 from J, leaving 11 bases between them. In DNA, the CDR3 is TGTGCCAGCAGCCCCTCCGGTGGCTCTGGAAACACCATATATTTT. It specifies CASSPSGGSGNTIYF.

The J gene is TRBJ2-1, the V gene TRBV11-2; TRBD2 matches 14 bases. Germline V gives CDR1 SGHAT, CDR2 FQNNGV. V dropped 4 bases and J dropped 3; count of bases not matched to a gene: 14. CDR3 length: 20 amino acids. The CDR3 sequence is CASSSDRGTSGRGSYNEQFF. CDR3 in DNA: TGTGCCAGCAGCTCAGACCGAGGGACTAGCGGGAGAGGTAGCTACAATGAGCAGTTCTTC.

Comments on this clone: This CDR3 is also generated by other DNA sequences in the sample. The rearrangement links TRBV24-1 to TRBJ1-5, with 9 nucleotides matching TRBD1. This CDR3 has 15 amino acids. Germline V gene sequence: CDR1 KGHDR, CDR2 SFDVKD. With V trimmed by 3 bases and J by 6 bases, 5 bases remained unmatched. DNA for the CDR3: TGTGCCACCAGTGATCCGGGACAGGGAGCTCAGCCCCAGCATTTT. Residues: CATSDPGQGAQPQHF.

J is TRBJ2-1 and V is TRBV19; 7 nucleotides align to TRBD2. With 1 base clipped from V and 4 bases from J, the junction kept 1 base outside the gene matches. CDR1 is LNHDA and CDR2 is SQIVND in the germline V gene (reference sequence). The CDR3 is made up of 14 amino acids. The CDR3 DNA is TGTGCCAGTAGTATAGGACTAGCTTACAATGAGCAGTTCTTC. It encodes CASSIGLAYNEQFF.

The chain uses TRBV5-6 and TRBJ1-2; D not certain. Germline V lookup: CDR1 SGHDT, CDR2 YYEEEE. This CDR3 is 14 amino acids long. Trimming shortened V by 2 bases and J by 6 bases, and 14 bases separated the two germline ends. For the CDR3, the DNA is TGTGCCAGCAGCTTAGGGTCGGGGTATGATGGCTACACCTTC. Amino acid sequence: CASSLGSGYDGYTF.

This clone was seen just once. The chain employs TRBV27 and TRBJ1-1; 11 nucleotides agree with TRBD1. This CDR3 has 19 amino acids. Germline-derived CDR1 and CDR2 are MNHEY and SMNVEV (reference sequence). V trimming: 2 bases; J trimming: 1 base; junction bases outside the gene matches: 12. CDR3 bases: TGTGCCAGCAGTTTAGAACACGAGGGACAGGGGGTCGAGAACACTGAAGCTTTCTTT. This codes for CASSLEHEGQGVENTEAFF.

The V call is TRBV19, the J call TRBJ1-3; 9 positions match TRBD1. V trimming: 4 bases; J trimming: 1 base; junction bases outside the gene matches: 2. From germline, CDR1 is LNHDA and CDR2 SQIVND (reference sequence). The CDR3 is 15 amino acids. CDR3: CASSTGTGSGNTIYF. DNA for the CDR3: TGTGCCAGTAGTACGGGGACAGGGTCTGGAAACACCATATATTTT.

This chain's CDR3 is CASSLVGDYGYTF. CDR3 in DNA: TGTGCCAGCAGCTTAGTCGGGGACTATGGCTACACCTTC. V usage is TRBV7-2 and J usage is TRBJ1-2; no firm D call. The CDR3 extends over 13 amino acids. Trimming left V 1 base short and J 3 bases short, with 6 bases between. Per the germline V gene, CDR1 is SGHTA and CDR2 is FQGNSA.

The chain recombines TRBV21-1 with TRBJ2-5; the table's D call of TRBD2 was not tested on the DNA. TRBV21-1 is an annotated pseudogene. This CDR3 is built from 11 residues. The CDR3, as DNA: TGTGCCAGCAGCACCTTGGAGACCCAGTACTTC. This codes for CASSTLETQYF.

The genes are TRBV7-2 and TRBJ1-6, with D possibly TRBD1 on 6 matching bases. The CDR3 length is 14 residues. The germline V and J ends were trimmed by 5 bases and 5 bases, with 10 bases remaining between them. Germline-derived CDR1 and CDR2 are SGHTA and FQGNSA. The CDR3 DNA is TGTGCCAGCAGCCGGGACACCAATAATTCACCCCTCCACTTT. This translates into CASSRDTNNSPLHF.

The chain recombines TRBV11-2 with TRBJ2-2; 11 nucleotides align to TRBD2. CDR3 length: 17 amino acids. Germline V gene sequence: CDR1 SGHAT, CDR2 FQNNGV. Trimming at V came to 4 bases and at J to 4 bases, leaving 8 bases not matched to a gene. Here the CDR3 DNA reads TGTGCCAGCAGCTCGCTAAGACTAGCGGGGCGCACCGGGGAGCTGTTTTTT. Translating gives CASSSLRLAGRTGELFF.

The chain couples TRBV4-3 to TRBJ1-1; D uncertain. The CDR3 is 13 amino acids. CDR1 is LGHNA, CDR2 YSLEER, per germline. V lost 3 bases and J 4 bases, leaving 9 bases between the germline ends. CDR3 sequence reads: CASSQSHFTEAFF. The CDR3 DNA reads as TGCGCCAGCAGCCAGAGCCATTTCACTGAAGCTTTCTTT.